Presented here are 26 T cell receptor beta chains from one specimen sequenced in a study of cytomegalovirus exposure and HLA in healthy donors. This PCR relied on a set of 60 Vbeta primers and 13 Jbeta primers. The table came from immunoSEQ multiplex PCR; TCRdb's copy has only in-frame clones and leaves some out. This table holds about 160,000 clones, 75% to 90% found once. Sample: PBMCs. These receptors all come from a boy between 2 and 10 years old in good health and CMV-seronegative.

This sequence joins TRBV28 and TRBJ2-1; 10 bases line up with TRBD2. Germline assignment: CDR1 MDHEN and CDR2 SYDVKM. With 8 bases clipped from V and 6 bases from J, the junction kept 7 bases outside the gene matches. The CDR3 is made up of 14 amino acids. Here the CDR3 reads CASQGLAASNEQFF. The CDR3 coding sequence is TGTGCCAGCCAAGGACTAGCGGCCTCCAATGAGCAGTTCTTC.

The V call is TRBV28, the J call TRBJ2-3, with 7 bases matching TRBD2. This CDR3 comprises 16 residues. Germline CDR1 MDHEN, CDR2 SYDVKM. J gave up 4 bases and V 6 bases, and 13 bases lay outside the gene matches. CDR3 loop: CASRPAGSGGADTQYF. In DNA form, the CDR3 reads TGTGCCAGCAGACCCGCCGGCTCGGGGGGTGCAGATACGCAGTATTTT.

The chain joins TRBV6-1 to TRBJ1-1, with a possible D match to TRBD1 (6 bases). The V and J ends lost 2 bases and 6 bases respectively, with 10 bases between them. Germline V gene sequence: CDR1 MNHNS, CDR2 SASEGT. The CDR3 is made up of 13 amino acids. The CDR3 spells CASSEYRDSEAFF. The DNA for the CDR3 is TGTGCCAGCAGTGAATACAGGGATTCTGAAGCTTTCTTT.

This sequence joins TRBV5-6 and TRBJ1-2; possible D gene TRBD1, 6 bases. Trimming took 0 bases from V and 4 from J, leaving 13 bases between them. CDR3 size: 15 residues. Germline CDR1 and CDR2: SGHDT and YYEEEE. CDR3 in DNA: TGTGCCAGCAGCTTGGTAGGGGGTCCGCTCTATGGCTACACCTTC. Its translation is CASSLVGGPLYGYTF.

CDR3 residues: CASSLGKEGARANYGYTF. DNA of the CDR3: TGTGCCAGCAGCTTAGGGAAAGAGGGGGCCCGGGCTAACTATGGCTACACCTTC. The rearrangement joins TRBV7-4 to TRBJ1-2; 7 nucleotides align to TRBD1. This CDR3 contains 18 residues. CDR1 and CDR2 (germline): SGHVT, SQSDAQ. V lost 1 base, J lost 0 bases, and 11 bases stayed unmatched.

V is TRBV7-2 and J is TRBJ2-2, with 10 bases matching TRBD2. The germline CDR1 and CDR2 sequences are SGHTA and FQGNSA. The CDR3 length is 16 residues. J lost 5 bases, V lost 3 bases, and 6 bases had no gene match. Written as DNA, the CDR3 is TGTGCCAGCAGCTTTCCCCTGGGACTAGCGACCGGGGAGCTGTTTTTT. Translation: CASSFPLGLATGELFF.

This clone was detected only a few times. J is TRBJ1-3 and V is TRBV5-1; D uncertain. CDR3 length equals 14 residues. Germline CDR1 SGHRS, CDR2 YFSETQ. The germline V and J ends were trimmed by 4 bases and 0 bases, with 8 bases remaining between them. The CDR3 DNA sequence: TGCGCCAGCAGCAGCGAATTCTCTGGAAACACCATATATTTT. Amino acid sequence: CASSSEFSGNTIYF.

The table lists this clone with a few counts. V gene TRBV11-1 combines with J gene TRBJ1-1; D may be TRBD1 (6 bases). The CDR3 extends over 16 amino acids. Germline CDR1 reads SGHAT; CDR2 reads FQDESV (reference sequence). V lost 5 bases and J lost 2, with 18 bases in between. The CDR3 is CASSPQGKTGNTEAFF. CDR3 sequence (DNA): TGTGCCAGCAGCCCGCAGGGGAAGACAGGAAACACTGAAGCTTTCTTT.

The chain carries TRBV28 and TRBJ1-5, with D unclear. Germline V CDR1 and CDR2: MDHEN, SYDVKM. With 3 bases removed from V and 11 bases from J, the gap between germline ends came to 11 bases. This CDR3 has 12 residues. DNA of the CDR3: TGTGCCAGCAGTTTCCCATCGCCGGCCCAGCATTTT. It is translated as CASSFPSPAQHF.

The chain uses TRBV4-1 and TRBJ2-1; D is possibly TRBD1 (6 bases). The CDR3 extends over 17 amino acids. The V gene lost 1 base and the J gene lost 0 bases, with 13 bases spanning the gap. The V gene's germline CDR1 is MGHRA and CDR2 YSYEKL. DNA for the CDR3: TGCGCCAGCAGCCAAGTTGCCAGGGGAAGCTCCTACAATGAGCAGTTCTTC. Translated, it gives CASSQVARGSSYNEQFF.

The rearrangement joins TRBV6-6 to TRBJ2-1; 10 positions match TRBD2. Germline assignment: CDR1 MNHNY and CDR2 SVGAGI (reference sequence). With 0 bases clipped from V and 4 bases from J, the junction kept 3 bases outside the gene matches. The CDR3 has 16 amino acids. This chain's CDR3 is CASSYSGTSAYNEQFF. As DNA, the CDR3 is TGTGCCAGCAGTTACTCGGGGACTAGCGCTTACAATGAGCAGTTCTTC.

V is TRBV18 and J is TRBJ1-5; 7 bases are shared with TRBD1. Germline-derived CDR1 and CDR2 are KGHSH and LQKENI. The CDR3 is made up of 14 amino acids. Trimming cost V 2 bases and J 7 bases; bases outside gene matches: 5. The CDR3 region is CASSPDRVSQPQHF. DNA for the CDR3: TGTGCCAGCTCACCAGACAGGGTCAGCCAGCCCCAGCATTTT.

The chain employs TRBV19 and TRBJ2-5; 8 bases are shared with TRBD2. Germline V gene lookup returns CDR1 LNHDA and CDR2 SQIVND (reference sequence). V was clipped by 2 bases and J by 2 bases; unmatched bases: 7. The CDR3 runs 16 residues. For the CDR3, the DNA is TGTGCCAGTAGTATAAAGGCGGGAGGCCTACAAGAGACCCAGTACTTC. This translates into CASSIKAGGLQETQYF.

The V gene is TRBV7-2, the J gene TRBJ1-1; no clear D. The CDR3 consists of 14 residues. Germline CDR1 SGHTA, CDR2 FQGNSA. V was cut by 0 bases and J by 4 bases, with 9 bases left in between. The CDR3 here is CASSLARFSTEAFF. CDR3 nucleotide sequence: TGTGCCAGCAGCTTAGCCCGGTTCTCCACTGAAGCTTTCTTT.

In its sample, this clone was seen once. The CDR3 is CASTAGVGSPTQYF. In DNA form, the CDR3 reads TGTGCCAGCACCGCAGGGGTAGGATCGCCTACGCAGTATTTT. The V gene is TRBV28, the J gene TRBJ2-3; D may be TRBD1 (6 bases). CDR1 and CDR2 from the germline V gene are MDHEN and SYDVKM. V was shortened by 7 bases and J by 8 bases, with 19 bases between the two germline ends. CDR3 length: 14 amino acids. The whole variable domain, filled in from reference TRBV28 and TRBJ2-3, reads DVKVTQSSRYLVKRTGEKVFLECVQDMDHENMFWYRQDPGLGLRLIYFSYDVKMKEKGDIPEGYSVSREKKERFSLILESASTNQTSMYLCASTAGVGSPTQYFGPGTRLTVL.

The chain joins TRBV4-1 to TRBJ2-3; TRBD2 matches at 11 bases. CDR1 and CDR2 from the germline V gene are MGHRA and YSYEKL. The CDR3 spans 17 residues. V was pared by 3 bases and J by 6 bases, with 11 bases of the junction left unmatched. The CDR3 sequence: CASSHPLAGGISDTQYF. The CDR3 DNA reads TGCGCCAGCAGCCATCCTCTAGCGGGAGGAATCTCGGATACGCAGTATTTT.

The rearrangement uses TRBV28 and TRBJ1-2; D gene unclear. Looked up from germline, CDR1 is MDHEN and CDR2 is SYDVKM. Trimming shortened V by 5 bases and J by 2 bases, and 21 bases separated the two germline ends. The CDR3 has 17 residues. CDR3 in amino acids: CASSPPRVGKRNYGYTF. The CDR3 coding sequence is TGTGCCAGCAGTCCCCCCCGGGTTGGCAAAAGGAACTATGGCTACACCTTC.

The chain combines TRBV6-5 with TRBJ1-2; D is perhaps TRBD1 (5 bases). V was clipped by 4 bases and J by 7 bases, with 10 bases between them. Per the germline V gene, CDR1 is MNHEY and CDR2 is SVGAGI. The CDR3 contains 12 residues. CDR3 nucleotide sequence: TGTGCCAGCAGTTCCACAGGTTTTGGCTACACCTTC. Residues: CASSSTGFGYTF.

The chain combines TRBV5-4 with TRBJ1-2; D remains unclear. This CDR3 has 15 residues. The germline V gene has CDR1 SGHNT and CDR2 YYREEE (reference sequence). The V end lost 0 bases, the J end lost 0 bases, and 9 bases lay between the germline ends. The CDR3 bases are TGTGCCAGCAGCTTGGTCGACGGAGCTAACTATGGCTACACCTTC. It specifies CASSLVDGANYGYTF.

The count of this clone is one. J is TRBJ1-3 and V is TRBV10-1; the D is unclear. The CDR3 spans 16 residues. Trimming cost V 7 bases and J 0 bases, with 16 bases left between them. The germline CDR1 and CDR2 sequences are WNHNN and SYGVQD (reference sequence). Here the CDR3 reads CASNPPKGSSGNTIYF. The DNA for the CDR3 is TGCGCCAGCAATCCCCCTAAAGGGAGCTCTGGAAACACCATATATTTT.

V gene TRBV28 combines with J gene TRBJ2-6, with 8 bases aligning to TRBD1. Germline V lookup: CDR1 MDHEN, CDR2 SYDVKM. J lost 4 bases, V lost 5 bases, and 13 bases had no gene match. This CDR3 has 18 amino acids. Here the CDR3 DNA reads TGTGCCAGCAGTGGGGGACGGACAGGGCTTTCAGGGGCCAACGTCCTGACTTTC. Amino acid sequence: CASSGGRTGLSGANVLTF.

The CDR3 loop reads CASSLRGAGTQYF. Written as DNA, the CDR3 is TGTGCCAGCAGCCTCCGGGGAGCTGGGACCCAGTACTTC. This chain uses TRBV7-9 with TRBJ2-5, with TRBD2 as a possible D gene (5 bases). Germline V gives CDR1 SEHNR, CDR2 FQNEAQ (reference sequence). This CDR3 spans 13 amino acids. The ends were cut back, 5 bases at V and 7 bases at J, with 14 bases in the middle.

The rearrangement links TRBV7-9 to TRBJ2-1; 9 nucleotides line up with TRBD2. This CDR3 region has 15 residues. V lost 3 bases, J lost 8 bases, and 8 bases stayed unmatched. Germline values: CDR1 SEHNR, CDR2 FQNEAQ (reference sequence). CDR3 DNA sequence: TGTGCCAGCAGCTTGTCGGTAGCGGGAGTGGATGAGCAGTTCTTC. Protein product: CASSLSVAGVDEQFF.

This clone was detected only a few times. This chain uses TRBV5-1 with TRBJ1-1; TRBD1 aligns across 9 bases. CDR1 is SGHRS, CDR2 YFSETQ, per germline. The CDR3 is made up of 17 amino acids. J gave up 0 bases and V 4 bases, and 10 bases lay outside the gene matches. The CDR3 nucleotides read TGCGCCAGCAGCGTTACCTTCACAGGGGGCTTGAACACTGAAGCTTTCTTT. Amino acid sequence: CASSVTFTGGLNTEAFF.

The genes are TRBV11-2 and TRBJ1-1; D ambiguous. Germline V gene sequence: CDR1 SGHAT, CDR2 FQNNGV. Trimming shortened V by 1 base and J by 1 base, and 4 bases separated the two germline ends. CDR3 length: 13 residues. CDR3 region: CASSLAGNTEAFF. The CDR3 region has the DNA TGTGCCAGCAGCTTAGCAGGGAACACTGAAGCTTTCTTT.

This chain connects TRBV7-3 to TRBJ1-1; D is uncertain. Trimming cost V 2 bases and J 6 bases, with 10 bases left between them. This CDR3 comprises 13 residues. Germline V gives CDR1 SGHTA, CDR2 FQGTGA. The CDR3 reads CASSLSGQAEAFF. The CDR3 DNA follows: TGTGCCAGCAGCTTATCTGGGCAGGCTGAAGCTTTCTTT. Together with reference TRBV7-3 and TRBJ1-1, the CDR3 gives the full variable domain: GAGVSQTPSNKVTEKGKYVELRCDPISGHTALYWYRQSLGQGPEFLIYFQGTGAADDSGLPNDRFFAVRPEGSVSTLKIQRTERGDSAVYLCASSLSGQAEAFFGQGTRLTVV.